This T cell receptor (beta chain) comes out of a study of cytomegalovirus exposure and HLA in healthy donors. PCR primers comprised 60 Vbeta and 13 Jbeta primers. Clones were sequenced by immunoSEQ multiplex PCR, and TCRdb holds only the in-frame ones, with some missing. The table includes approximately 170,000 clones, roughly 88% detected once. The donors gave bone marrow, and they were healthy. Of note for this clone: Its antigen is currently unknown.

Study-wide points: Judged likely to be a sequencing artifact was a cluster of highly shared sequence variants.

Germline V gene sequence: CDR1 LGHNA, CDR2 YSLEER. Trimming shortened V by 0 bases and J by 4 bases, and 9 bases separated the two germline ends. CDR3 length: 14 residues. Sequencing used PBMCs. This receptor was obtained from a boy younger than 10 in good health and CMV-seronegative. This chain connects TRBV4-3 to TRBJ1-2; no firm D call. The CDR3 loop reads CASSQDRGTYGYTF. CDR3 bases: TGCGCCAGCAGCCAAGATCGAGGAACCTATGGCTACACCTTC.